Here is one T cell receptor (beta chain) with its context. Its antigen is unidentified. This record comes from a study of OX40 agonist ivuxolimab in advanced cancers. Study information: Partial responses were achieved by three patients: one hepatocellular carcinoma, two cutaneous melanoma.

Trimming took off 2 bases at V and 4 bases at J, with 18 bases between the two ends. Germline V gene sequence: CDR1 SGHAT, CDR2 FQNNGV. The CDR3 totals 16 residues. Profiled with immunoSEQ multiplex PCR; TCRdb holds only in-frame clones, not every one. The table lists tens of thousands of clones, 75% to 90% of them singletons. Autoimmune disease history or systemic immunosuppression led to patients being barred. The study sampled blood at baseline, cycle 4 day 1, and cycle 7 day 1. Overall study results and limits: Compared with CD4+, CD8+ T cells on average had more expanded clones.

V gene TRBV11-2 combines with J gene TRBJ2-7; tentative D call: TRBD1 (8 bases). This TCR was sampled from an adult with an advanced solid tumor such as melanoma, head and neck, liver or kidney cancer. The sample in question was CD4+ or CD8+ T cells sorted from blood, obtained in a trial of the OX40 agonist ivuxolimab. The CDR3: CASSLSPGQGLYEQYF. CDR3 DNA sequence: TGTGCCAGCAGCTTAAGCCCAGGACAGGGACTATACGAGCAGTACTTC.